This TCR beta chain was sequenced during a study of T cell repertoires in cytomegalovirus infection. This CDR3 has 15 amino acids. The germline V gene has CDR1 SGHTA and CDR2 FQGNSA. Trimming shortened V by 7 bases and J by 4 bases, and 16 bases separated the two germline ends. TCRdb redid the calling of the reads with MiXCR, one entry per CDR3 protein. The data show about 260,000 distinct CDR3 sequences, 12% to 15% seen once. This clonotype was observed at least ten times. What it binds is not known. Study-wide results and caveats: HLA-C-restricted TCR beta clonotypes specific for CMV led the ex vivo response. Identification of carriers of CMV plus the relevant HLA was performed using cumulative public TCR beta family frequency.

V usage is TRBV7-2 and J usage is TRBJ2-2; D unresolved. The clonotype comes from a human donor in good health (CMV status not recorded). Some clones in this sample may be carry-over from other donors' samples. Specimen: PBMCs. This CDR3 reads CASMGVWGSTGELFF. In DNA, the CDR3 is TGTGCCAGCATGGGTGTTTGGGGTTCCACCGGGGAGCTGTTTTTT.